This T cell receptor beta chain was sequenced in a study of blood T cell repertoires in COVID-19. The overall study: Specimens from acute and convalescent COVID-19 originated in the United States, Italy and Spain. Sample material is recorded as cDNA or gDNA derived from T cells, B-cell-depleted T cells, or PBMCs.

Seattle cases were enrolled at active infection and followed longitudinally. Germline CDR1 reads MNHEY; CDR2 reads SVGEGT. V shed 5 bases and J shed 3 bases, with 17 bases lying between them. There are 16 residues in the CDR3. In the original workflow: The authors estimated nucleated cell counts from reference gene primer amplification. TCRdb's copy holds only in-frame clones and misses some; the assay was immunoSEQ multiplex PCR. D and trimming were read from the DNA, whereas the V and J calls and clone size are those reported in that table. Of some 68,000 clones listed, roughly 91% were seen once; the top ten hold around 0.52%.

The chain uses TRBV6-2 or TRBV6-3 and TRBJ2-1; maybe TRBD2 (6 bases). Sequenced input: peripheral blood. The receptor was derived from a man aged 50 or older with COVID-19, enrolled during active disease. CDR3: CASSEGTGIFYNEQFF. The CDR3 coding sequence is TGTGCCAGCAGTGAGGGGACTGGGATTTTCTACAATGAGCAGTTCTTC.